The clone carrying this T cell receptor (beta chain) was picked up a small number of times. Its antigen is currently unknown. CDR3 length equals 15 residues. Trimming removed 4 bases from V and 1 base from J; junction bases left unmatched: 5. With each sample, at least 6 micrograms of total RNA were extracted. The entry originates in a study of blood T cells in healthy people across ages. Using a J-beta primer mix together with a sample-barcoded 5' primer, a second PCR was run for roughly 7 to 12 cycles. TCRdb redid the calling of the 5' RACE reads with MiXCR, one entry per CDR3 protein. The sample includes 600,000 to 650,000 distinct CDR3 sequences, 58% of them seen just once. Broader study findings: Roughly linear age-related decline in beta diversity appeared, significant by age 40. Researchers said unsorted PBMCs prevented a conclusive naive versus antigen-experienced comparison.

The receptor was isolated from a man aged 55 to 69 in good health. Sequencing was done on a sample of blood. The chain combines TRBV12-3 or TRBV12-4 with TRBJ2-3; TRBD2 agrees at 7 bases. CDR3 bases: TGTGCCAGCAGTTCTCAGGGAGGGGGCACAGATACGCAGTATTTT. Translation gives CASSSQGGGTDTQYF.